Each of the 6 T cell receptor beta chains below was sequenced from the same sample in a study of T cell clones after liver transplantation. Clones were read by immunoSEQ multiplex PCR, and TCRdb kept only the in-frame ones, dropping some. Of under 55,000 clones in the sample, roughly 84% were seen once. Source: CD4+ T cells from blood, taken 24 months after liver transplant. These receptors came from a human patient who received a liver transplant. T cells may partly derive from the graft donor.

The chain joins TRBV28 to TRBJ2-7; 8 bases map to TRBD1. Unmatched junction bases numbered 2, after V lost 2 bases and J lost 2 bases. The CDR3 totals 14 residues. Germline CDR1 reads MDHEN; CDR2 reads SYDVKM. CDR3 loop: CASSLTGGAYEQYF. The CDR3 DNA sequence: TGTGCCAGCAGTTTAACAGGGGGAGCCTACGAGCAGTACTTC.

The V gene is TRBV5-1, the J gene TRBJ1-4, with D perhaps TRBD1 (5 bases). The CDR3 loop spans 16 amino acids. V was shortened by 0 bases and J by 5 bases, with 14 bases between the two germline ends. CDR1 is SGHRS and CDR2 is YFSETQ in the germline V gene. The CDR3 DNA follows: TGCGCCAGCAGCTTGGGTGGGGCGAGGGGCAATGAAAAACTGTTTTTT. It is translated as CASSLGGARGNEKLFF. The full variable domain, in which reference TRBV5-1 and TRBJ1-4 provide the parts outside the CDR3, is KAGVTQTPRYLIKTRGQQVTLSCSPISGHRSVSWYQQTPGQGLQFLFEYFSETQRNKGNFPGRFSGRQFSNSRSEMNVSTLELGDSALYLCASSLGGARGNEKLFFGSGTQLSVL.

A single count supports this clone. The V gene is TRBV5-8, the J gene TRBJ2-1; 9 bases are a match to TRBD1. There are 16 residues in the CDR3. Germline CDR1 and CDR2: SGHTS and YDEGEE. The V gene end was trimmed by 8 bases and the J gene end by 4 bases; junction bases not matched to a gene: 13. This chain's CDR3 is CASTPVGTGRYNEQFF. CDR3 coding DNA: TGTGCCAGTACTCCCGTGGGGACAGGGAGATACAATGAGCAGTTCTTC.

This sequence joins TRBV5-3 and TRBJ2-1, with TRBD2 matching over 8 bases. TRBV5-3 is reported as an ORF; its role is uncertain. With V trimmed by 0 bases and J by 8 bases, 13 bases remained unmatched. The CDR3 has 17 residues. The CDR3 spells CARSLASGGEPVDEQFF. In nucleotides, the CDR3 is TGTGCCAGAAGCTTGGCCTCCGGGGGGGAACCTGTCGATGAGCAGTTCTTC.

J is TRBJ2-2 and V is TRBV5-1; the D gene is possibly TRBD1 (5 bases). Germline-derived CDR1 and CDR2 are SGHRS and YFSETQ. The CDR3 is 17 amino acids. With 4 bases removed from V and 2 bases from J, the gap between germline ends came to 18 bases. The CDR3 region is CASSPRGRGKNTGELFF. The CDR3 DNA reads as TGCGCCAGCAGCCCCCGAGGTAGGGGCAAAAACACCGGGGAGCTGTTTTTT. The whole variable domain, remainder taken from reference TRBV5-1 and TRBJ2-2, is KAGVTQTPRYLIKTRGQQVTLSCSPISGHRSVSWYQQTPGQGLQFLFEYFSETQRNKGNFPGRFSGRQFSNSRSEMNVSTLELGDSALYLCASSPRGRGKNTGELFFGEGSRLTVL.

The genes are TRBV5-1 and TRBJ1-2, with 8 positions matching TRBD1. The CDR3 contains 16 residues. Germline V gene lookup returns CDR1 SGHRS and CDR2 YFSETQ. The V segment lost 0 bases and the J segment 4 bases; nucleotides outside the gene matches: 8. The CDR3 coding sequence is TGCGCCAGCAGCTTGGGGACAGGGAGGAGTGGCTATGGCTACACCTTC. Translated: CASSLGTGRSGYGYTF.